This T cell receptor beta chain was retrieved from a study of T-cell memory formation after mild COVID-19 (dated by TCRdb to 2020 to 2023). Broadly, across the study: TCR sequence clusters from the two donors were found to be largely donor specific. In a couple of donors, T-cell clones that expanded and contracted after mild COVID-19 were tracked by sequencing TCRalpha and TCRbeta repertoires over time. Two young, previously healthy adult volunteers made up the cohort, one male and one female. Overall results and qualifications from the work: Some responding clones were detected in pre-infection memory, suggesting pre-existing cross-reactive memory T cells joined the SARS-CoV-2 response. Whether the second-wave clones peaking on day 37 were SARS-CoV-2 specific was not confirmed. Clones contracting from day 15 to 85 had balanced CD4/CD8 phenotypes, while a second wave expanding from day 15 to 37 was biased towards CD4+. Only a couple of mild cases were covered in the study, and larger cohorts including severe cases with pre-infection samples were considered necessary. Contracting CD4+ clones were found mainly in CM and EM memory subsets, while CD8+ clones were enriched in EMRA.

PBMCs were isolated by Ficoll-Paque density gradient centrifugation. As regards this clonotype: Its antigen remains unidentified. Base qualities are missing; no much larger clone stands one base away.

Including cysteine and phenylalanine, the CDR3 has 19 amino acids. Only the CDR3 DNA is retained, 57 bases long and in frame from the first base. In the germline V gene (reference sequence), CDR1 corresponds to DFQATT and CDR2 to SNEGSKA. Germline trimming: 4 bases from V, 7 bases from J; junction bases outside gene matches: 21. Sequencing was performed on an Illumina NovaSeq 6000. cDNA libraries for TCRalpha and TCRbeta were prepared by 5'RACE using constant-segment primers, with sample barcodes and unique molecular identifiers added. RNA was extracted from every sample with Trizol reagent. The libraries were amplified in two PCR steps, and the second step added a second sample barcode and Illumina TruSeq adapters. The libraries were sequenced on an Illumina NovaSeq using 2 x 150 bp paired-end reads. In the original analysis: Reads were demultiplexed and collapsed into UMI-guided consensus sequences with migec v1.2.7. Using mixcr v2.1.11, UMI consensuses were aligned to TRA and TRB V and J templates and then assembled into clonotypes. Clonotypes were classified as expanded or contracted when called significant by both edgeR and NoisET, with noise models trained on biological replicates. For edgeR calls, the thresholds were a false discovery rate-adjusted p below 0.01 and a log2 fold-change of 1. As an exploratory analysis of dynamics, max-normalized trajectories of the 1000 most abundant clonotypes were examined with PCA combined with hierarchical clustering. Separately sequenced CD4+ and CD8+ repertoires were used to assign the CD4 or CD8 phenotype of responding clones. TCRdb handled the public reads itself, with Q25 trimming in fastp and clone calling in MiXCR, and kept productive beta chains. Here each entry gathers all rows of one CDR3 protein and keeps the most common genes and DNA. The V and J calls follow TCRdb's processing rather than the paper's. For this sample there are under 250,000 distinct CDR3 sequences; 15% appear just once. The top ten constitute 2.1% of the sample.

What was sequenced was PBMCs or a T cell subset sorted from them (not recorded which). This clonotype was sampled from an adult woman who had mild COVID-19 (a few samples of this study predate the infection). The sample titles of this study are shuffled in the database, so cell type and time point are left out; the donor was told from shared clones. The rearrangement combines TRBV20-1 with TRBJ2-1; TRBD2 aligns with 11 central bases. For the CDR3, the sequence is CSATTSPGPGLAGFNEQFF. The nucleotide sequence reads TGCAGTGCTACCACTTCACCTGGCCCTGGACTAGCGGGTTTTAATGAGCAGTTCTTC.